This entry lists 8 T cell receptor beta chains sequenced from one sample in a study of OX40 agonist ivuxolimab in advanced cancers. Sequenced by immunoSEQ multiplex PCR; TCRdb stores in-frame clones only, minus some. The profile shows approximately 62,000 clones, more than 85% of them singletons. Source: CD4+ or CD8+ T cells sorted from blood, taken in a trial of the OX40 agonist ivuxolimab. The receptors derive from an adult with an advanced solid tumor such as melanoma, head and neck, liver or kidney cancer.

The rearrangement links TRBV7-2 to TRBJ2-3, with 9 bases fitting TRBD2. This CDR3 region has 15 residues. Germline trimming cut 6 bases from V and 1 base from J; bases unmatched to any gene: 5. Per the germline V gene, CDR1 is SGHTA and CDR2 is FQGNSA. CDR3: CASSFLAGRTDTQYF. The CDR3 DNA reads TGTGCCAGCAGTTTTCTAGCGGGACGCACAGATACGCAGTATTTT.

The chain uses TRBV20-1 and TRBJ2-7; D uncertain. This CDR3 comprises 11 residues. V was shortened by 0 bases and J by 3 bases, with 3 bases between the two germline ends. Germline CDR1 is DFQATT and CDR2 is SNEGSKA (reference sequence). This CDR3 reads CSARDSYEQYF. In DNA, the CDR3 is TGCAGTGCTAGAGACAGCTACGAGCAGTACTTC.

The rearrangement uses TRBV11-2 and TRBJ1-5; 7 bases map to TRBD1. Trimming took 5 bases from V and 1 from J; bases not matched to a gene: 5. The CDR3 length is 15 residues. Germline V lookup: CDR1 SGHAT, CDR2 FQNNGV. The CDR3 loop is CASSVDRVSNQPQHF. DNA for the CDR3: TGTGCCAGCAGCGTCGACAGGGTGAGCAATCAGCCCCAGCATTTT.

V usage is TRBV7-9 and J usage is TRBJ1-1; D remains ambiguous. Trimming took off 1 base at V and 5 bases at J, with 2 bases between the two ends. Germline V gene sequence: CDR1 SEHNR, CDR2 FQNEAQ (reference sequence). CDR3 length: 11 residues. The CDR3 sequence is CASSLGTEAFF. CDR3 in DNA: TGTGCCAGCAGCTTAGGGACTGAAGCTTTCTTT.

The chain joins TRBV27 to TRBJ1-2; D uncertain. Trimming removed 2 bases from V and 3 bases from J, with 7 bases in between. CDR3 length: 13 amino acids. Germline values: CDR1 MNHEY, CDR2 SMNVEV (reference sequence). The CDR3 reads CASSLGPYYGYTF. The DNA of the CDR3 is TGTGCCAGCAGTTTAGGTCCGTACTATGGCTACACCTTC.

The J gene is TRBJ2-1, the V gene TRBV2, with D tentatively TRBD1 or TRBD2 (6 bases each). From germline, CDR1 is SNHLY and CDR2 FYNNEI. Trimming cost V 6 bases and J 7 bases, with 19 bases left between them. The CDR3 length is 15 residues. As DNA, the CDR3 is TGTGCCAGCAGCTGGGGGGCCCTGAGTCGGAATGAGCAGTTCTTC. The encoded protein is CASSWGALSRNEQFF.

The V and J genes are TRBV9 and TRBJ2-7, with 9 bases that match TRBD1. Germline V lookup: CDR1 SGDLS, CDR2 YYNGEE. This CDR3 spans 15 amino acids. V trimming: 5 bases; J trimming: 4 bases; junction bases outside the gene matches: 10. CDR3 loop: CASSPGQGMKYEQYF. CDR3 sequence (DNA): TGTGCCAGCAGTCCCGGACAGGGGATGAAATACGAGCAGTACTTC.

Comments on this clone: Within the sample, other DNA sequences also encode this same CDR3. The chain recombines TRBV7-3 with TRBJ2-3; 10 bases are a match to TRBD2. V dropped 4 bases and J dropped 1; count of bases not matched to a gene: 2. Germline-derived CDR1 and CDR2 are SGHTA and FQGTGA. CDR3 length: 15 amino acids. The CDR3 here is CASSSGTSGTDTQYF. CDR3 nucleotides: TGTGCCAGCAGCTCCGGGACTAGCGGCACAGATACGCAGTATTTT.